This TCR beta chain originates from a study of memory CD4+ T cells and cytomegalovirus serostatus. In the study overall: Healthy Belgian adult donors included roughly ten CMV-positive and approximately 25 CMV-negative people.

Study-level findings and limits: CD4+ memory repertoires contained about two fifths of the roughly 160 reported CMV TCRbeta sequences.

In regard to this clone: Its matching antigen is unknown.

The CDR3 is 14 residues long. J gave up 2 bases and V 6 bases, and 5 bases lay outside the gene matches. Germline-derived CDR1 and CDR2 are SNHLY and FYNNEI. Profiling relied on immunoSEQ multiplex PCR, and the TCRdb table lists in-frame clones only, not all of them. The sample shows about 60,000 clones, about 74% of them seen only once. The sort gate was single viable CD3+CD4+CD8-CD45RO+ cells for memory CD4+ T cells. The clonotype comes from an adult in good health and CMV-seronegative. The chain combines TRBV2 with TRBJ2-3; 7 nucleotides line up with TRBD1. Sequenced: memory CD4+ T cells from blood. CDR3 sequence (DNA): TGTGCCAGCAGAAAACAGGGGTTCACAGATACGCAGTATTTT. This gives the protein CASRKQGFTDTQYF.